Each of the 17 T cell receptor beta chains below was sequenced from the same sample in a study of CD8 T cells in Susac syndrome (dated by TCRdb to about 2019). The method was the immunoSEQ multiplex PCR assay. RNA was extracted with the RNeasy kit and 0.5 to 1 ug was reverse transcribed using random hexamers. TCRdb passed the public sequencing reads through fastp at Q25 and MiXCR, retaining productive beta sequences. Identical CDR3 proteins give one entry, which carries the most common genes and DNA. Counted in this sample were around 150,000 distinct CDR3 sequences; more than 90% of them appeared once. Over 0.12% of the sample rests with the top ten. The sequenced sample was CD4+ T cells from PBMCs. The receptor set was obtained from a human donor in good health.

The chain is built from TRBV7-2 and TRBJ2-1; 8 nucleotides line up with TRBD2. This CDR3 spans 16 amino acids. The V gene's germline CDR1 is SGHTA and CDR2 FQGNSA. J gave up 4 bases and V 0 bases, and 5 bases lay outside the gene matches. The CDR3 DNA reads as TGTGCCAGCAGCTTAGCATCGGGGGGGCCGTACAATGAGCAGTTCTTC. Encoded protein: CASSLASGGPYNEQFF.

V is TRBV3-1 and J is TRBJ2-7; a possible D gene is TRBD1 (6 bases). The CDR3 spans 15 residues. The germline gives CDR1 LGHDT, CDR2 YNNKEL (reference sequence). V lost 4 bases and J 0 bases, leaving 13 bases between the germline ends. CDR3 in amino acids: CASSPGTTSSYEQYF. The CDR3 DNA reads as TGTGCCAGCAGCCCAGGGACAACCTCCTCCTACGAGCAGTACTTC.

V gene TRBV12-3 or TRBV12-4 combines with J gene TRBJ1-5; the match to TRBD1 covers 10 bases. The CDR3 loop spans 15 amino acids. V gave up 3 bases and J gave up 11 bases; unmatched junction bases: 10. The CDR3 sequence: CASSFGDRGRGAQHF. The CDR3 nucleotides read TGTGCCAGCAGTTTCGGGGACAGGGGACGTGGGGCCCAGCATTTT.

On this clonotype itself: Germline and junction disagree at one end, which may indicate a read error. The CDR3 here is CASSRGTSSDEQYF. CDR3 DNA sequence: TGTGCCAGCAGCCGGGGCACATCCTCCGACGAGCAGTACTTC. This chain uses TRBV5-6 with TRBJ2-7; D may correspond to TRBD1 or TRBD2 (5 bases each). CDR3 size: 14 residues. Germline CDR1 reads SGHDT; CDR2 reads YYEEEE.

V and J are TRBV30 and TRBJ2-3; 8 nucleotides line up with TRBD2. This CDR3 has 17 residues. Germline V CDR1 and CDR2: GTSNPN, SVGIG (reference sequence). Trimming cost V 1 base and J 4 bases; bases outside gene matches: 13. The CDR3 sequence is CAWSGSAGGVPADTQYF. CDR3 coding DNA: TGTGCCTGGAGTGGATCTGCGGGGGGCGTACCGGCAGATACGCAGTATTTT.

This clonotype was recorded only once. One end of the junction varies from germline; a read error may be responsible. The chain combines TRBV6-1 with TRBJ2-7, with D unclear. There are 11 residues in the CDR3. Per germline, CDR1 MNHNS and CDR2 SASEGT. This CDR3 is CASSEASSLAF. CDR3 nucleotide sequence: TGTGCCAGCAGTGAAGCTAGCAGCCTTGCATTC.

The chain employs TRBV29-1 and TRBJ2-5; maybe TRBD2 (5 bases). The CDR3 runs 12 residues. The V gene lost 4 bases and the J gene lost 5 bases, with 11 bases spanning the gap. The V gene's germline CDR1 is SQVTM and CDR2 ANQGSEA. The CDR3 coding sequence is TGCAGCGTTGGAGAGGGTTGGGAGACCCAGTACTTC. Translation: CSVGEGWETQYF.

As concerns this clonotype: One end of the junction fails to match germline, which may point to a read error. The chain uses TRBV6-2 or TRBV6-3 and TRBJ2-1; 11 bases fit TRBD1. Germline V gene data show CDR1 as MNHEY and CDR2 as SVGEGT. The CDR3 has 12 residues. CDR3 protein: CASSYGTGGAAF. CDR3 DNA sequence: TGTGCCAGCAGTTACGGGACAGGGGGAGCGGCCTTC.

The chain has TRBV3-1 and TRBJ1-5; D ambiguous. Per the germline V gene, CDR1 is LGHDT and CDR2 is YNNKEL (reference sequence). There are 15 residues in the CDR3. The V gene lost 4 bases and the J gene lost 2 bases, with 12 bases spanning the gap. In DNA, the CDR3 is TGTGCCAGCAGCCCGACTAACCGGGGCAATCAGCCCCAGCATTTT. Residues: CASSPTNRGNQPQHF.

The chain uses TRBV15 and TRBJ1-4; the D is unclear. Germline V gene lookup returns CDR1 LNHNV and CDR2 YYDKDF (reference sequence). Trimming removed 0 bases from V and 3 bases from J, with 14 bases in between. The CDR3 loop spans 17 amino acids. Written as DNA, the CDR3 is TGTGCCACCAGCAGAGATCCCCCAGGAGGAGCTAATGAAAAACTGTTTTTT. Its translation: CATSRDPPGGANEKLFF.

V usage is TRBV28 and J usage is TRBJ1-2; 11 nucleotides line up with TRBD1. CDR1 is MDHEN and CDR2 is SYDVKM in the germline V gene. The CDR3 sequence is 15 residues long. The junction had 10 bases not matched to a gene; V was cut back by 5 bases and J by 8 bases. CDR3 amino acids: CASSVPGQGEGGYTF. As DNA, the CDR3 is TGTGCCAGCAGTGTCCCGGGACAGGGGGAAGGCGGCTACACCTTC.

The chain employs TRBV25-1 and TRBJ1-3, with D perhaps TRBD1 (5 bases). The CDR3 has 13 residues. V was pared by 2 bases and J by 4 bases, with 6 bases between. Germline V gene data show CDR1 as MGHDK and CDR2 as SYGVNS. This chain's CDR3 is CASSEPGGNTIYF. CDR3 coding DNA: TGTGCCAGCAGTGAACCAGGGGGAAACACCATATATTTT. Combining the CDR3 with reference TRBV25-1 and TRBJ1-3 gives the whole variable domain EADIYQTPRYLVIGTGKKITLECSQTMGHDKMYWYQQDPGMELHLIHYSYGVNSTEKGDLSSESTVSRIRTEHFPLTLESARPSHTSQYLCASSEPGGNTIYFGEGSWLTVV.

This chain connects TRBV7-2 to TRBJ2-5; 8 bases map to TRBD2. The V segment lost 3 bases and the J segment 5 bases; nucleotides outside the gene matches: 8. Germline V gene sequence: CDR1 SGHTA, CDR2 FQGNSA. The CDR3 runs 15 residues. DNA of the CDR3: TGTGCCAGCAGCTTTAGCGGGGCCCAGGGGGAGACCCAGTACTTC. Its protein product is CASSFSGAQGETQYF.

The rearrangement links TRBV18 to TRBJ1-1; D unclear. CDR1 is KGHSH, CDR2 LQKENI, per germline. The V gene lost 5 bases and the J gene lost 3 bases, with 10 bases spanning the gap. The CDR3 has 13 residues. Written as DNA, the CDR3 is TGTGCCAGCTCAGCGACGGTTGACACTGAAGCTTTCTTT. Encoded protein: CASSATVDTEAFF. Full variable domain (missing parts from reference TRBV18 and TRBJ1-1): NAGVMQNPRHLVRRRGQEARLRCSPMKGHSHVYWYRQLPEEGLKFMVYLQKENIIDESGMPKERFSAEFPKEGPSILRIQQVVRGDSAAYFCASSATVDTEAFFGQGTRLTVV.

V gene TRBV20-1 combines with J gene TRBJ1-1; no definite D call. The CDR3 length is 13 residues. The ends were cut back, 5 bases at V and 4 bases at J, with 14 bases in the middle. Germline CDR1 and CDR2: DFQATT and SNEGSKA (reference sequence). The CDR3, as DNA: TGCAGTGCTCAGAGGGAAGTGGGCACTGAAGCTTTCTTT. It encodes CSAQREVGTEAFF.

This clonotype showed up just once. The rearrangement uses TRBV3-1 and TRBJ1-1, with TRBD1 as a possible D gene (6 bases). CDR3 size: 14 residues. The V end lost 1 base, the J end lost 11 bases, and 17 bases lay between the germline ends. The germline V gene has CDR1 LGHDT and CDR2 YNNKEL (reference sequence). The DNA of the CDR3 is TGTGCCAGCAGCCAAGGCGGGACAACCCTGGGGGCTTTCTTT. Its protein product is CASSQGGTTLGAFF.

The chain employs TRBV29-1 and TRBJ2-5; D tentatively fits TRBD1 or TRBD2 (5 bases each). Germline V gene lookup returns CDR1 SQVTM and CDR2 ANQGSEA. Trimming cost V 3 bases and J 5 bases, with 7 bases left between them. The CDR3 runs to 11 residues. The CDR3 is CSVDEGETQYF. CDR3 nucleotide sequence: TGCAGCGTTGATGAGGGGGAGACCCAGTACTTC.